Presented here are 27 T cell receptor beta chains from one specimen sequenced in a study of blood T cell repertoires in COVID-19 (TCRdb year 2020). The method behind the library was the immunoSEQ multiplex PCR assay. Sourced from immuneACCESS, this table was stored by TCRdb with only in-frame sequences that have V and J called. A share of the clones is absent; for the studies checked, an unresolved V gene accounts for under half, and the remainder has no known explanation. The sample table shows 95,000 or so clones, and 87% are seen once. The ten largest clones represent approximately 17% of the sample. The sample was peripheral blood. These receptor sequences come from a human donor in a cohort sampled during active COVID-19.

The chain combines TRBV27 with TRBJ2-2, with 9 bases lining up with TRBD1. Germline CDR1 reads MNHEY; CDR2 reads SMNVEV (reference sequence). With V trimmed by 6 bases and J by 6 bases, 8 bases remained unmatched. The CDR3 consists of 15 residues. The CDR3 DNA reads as TGTGCCAGCAGCCGTAGGGACAGGGTATCCGGGGAGCTGTTTTTT. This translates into CASSRRDRVSGELFF.

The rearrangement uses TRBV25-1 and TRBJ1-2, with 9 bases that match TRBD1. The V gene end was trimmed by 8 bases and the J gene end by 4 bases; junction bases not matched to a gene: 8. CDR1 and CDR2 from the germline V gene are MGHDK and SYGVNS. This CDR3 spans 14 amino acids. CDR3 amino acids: CASGTGGTVYGYTF. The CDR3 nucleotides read TGTGCCAGCGGAACAGGGGGCACAGTCTATGGCTACACCTTC.

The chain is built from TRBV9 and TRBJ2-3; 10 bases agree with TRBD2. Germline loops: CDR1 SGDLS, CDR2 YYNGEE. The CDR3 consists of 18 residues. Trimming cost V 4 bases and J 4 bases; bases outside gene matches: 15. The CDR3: CASSLTLGKRGGSDTQYF. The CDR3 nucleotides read TGTGCCAGCAGCCTCACCCTAGGGAAGCGGGGGGGATCAGATACGCAGTATTTT.

CDR3 protein: CASIKTLSSETQYF. The CDR3 DNA reads TGTGCCAGCATCAAGACACTGTCCTCAGAGACCCAGTACTTC. The chain carries TRBV2 and TRBJ2-5, with unresolved D. Germline assignment: CDR1 SNHLY and CDR2 FYNNEI. Trimming took 7 bases from V and 4 from J, leaving 16 bases between them. This CDR3 contains 14 residues.

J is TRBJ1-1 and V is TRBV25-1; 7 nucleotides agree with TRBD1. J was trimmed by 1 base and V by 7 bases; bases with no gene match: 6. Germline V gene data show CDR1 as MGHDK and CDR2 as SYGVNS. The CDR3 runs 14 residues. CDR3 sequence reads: CASIRDSKNTEAFF. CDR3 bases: TGTGCCAGCATAAGGGACAGTAAGAACACTGAAGCTTTCTTT.

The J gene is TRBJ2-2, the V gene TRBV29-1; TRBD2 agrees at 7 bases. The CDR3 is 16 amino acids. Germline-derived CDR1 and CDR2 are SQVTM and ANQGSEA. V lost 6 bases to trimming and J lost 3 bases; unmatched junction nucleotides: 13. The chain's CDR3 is CSVARAGETHTGELFF. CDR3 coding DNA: TGCAGCGTCGCACGCGCGGGGGAGACTCACACCGGGGAGCTGTTTTTT.

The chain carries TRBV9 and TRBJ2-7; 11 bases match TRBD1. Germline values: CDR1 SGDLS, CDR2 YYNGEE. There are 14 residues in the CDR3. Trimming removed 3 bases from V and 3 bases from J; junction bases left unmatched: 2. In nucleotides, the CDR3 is TGTGCCAGCAGCGCAGGGACAGGGGGCTACGAGCAGTACTTC. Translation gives CASSAGTGGYEQYF.

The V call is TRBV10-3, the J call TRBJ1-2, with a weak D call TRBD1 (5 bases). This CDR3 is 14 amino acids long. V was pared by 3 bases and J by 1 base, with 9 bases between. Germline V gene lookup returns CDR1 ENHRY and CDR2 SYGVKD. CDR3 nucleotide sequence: TGTGCCATCAGTGAACCAGGGATTAACTATGGCTACACCTTC. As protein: CAISEPGINYGYTF.

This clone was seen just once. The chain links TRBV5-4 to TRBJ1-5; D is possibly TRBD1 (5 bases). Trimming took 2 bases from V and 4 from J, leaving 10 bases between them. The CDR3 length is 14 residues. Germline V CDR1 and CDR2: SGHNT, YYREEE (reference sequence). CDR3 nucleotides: TGTGCCAGCAGCTTTCAGGGAAAAAATCAGCCCCAGCATTTT. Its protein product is CASSFQGKNQPQHF.

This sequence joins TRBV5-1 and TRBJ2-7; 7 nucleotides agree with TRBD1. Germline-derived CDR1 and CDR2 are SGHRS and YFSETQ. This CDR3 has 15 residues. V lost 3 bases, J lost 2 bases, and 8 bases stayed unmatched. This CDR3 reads CASSWGTAAPYEQYF. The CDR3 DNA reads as TGCGCCAGCAGCTGGGGGACAGCCGCACCCTACGAGCAGTACTTC.

CDR3 loop: CASTWTGKRNEQFF. CDR3 bases: TGTGCCAGTACCTGGACAGGAAAAAGGAATGAGCAGTTCTTC. The chain recombines TRBV19 with TRBJ2-1; 7 bases are shared with TRBD1. Trimming took 7 bases from V and 7 from J; bases not matched to a gene: 10. CDR3 length: 14 residues. Germline V gene data show CDR1 as LNHDA and CDR2 as SQIVND (reference sequence).

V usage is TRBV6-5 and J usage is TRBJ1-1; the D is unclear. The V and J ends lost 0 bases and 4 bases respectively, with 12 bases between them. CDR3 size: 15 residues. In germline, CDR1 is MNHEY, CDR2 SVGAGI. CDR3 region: CASSYSINSGTEAFF. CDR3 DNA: TGTGCCAGCAGTTACTCGATTAATTCGGGCACTGAAGCTTTCTTT.

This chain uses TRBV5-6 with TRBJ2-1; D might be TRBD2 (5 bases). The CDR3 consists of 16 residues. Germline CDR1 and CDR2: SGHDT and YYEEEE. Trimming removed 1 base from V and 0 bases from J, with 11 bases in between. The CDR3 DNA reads TGTGCCAGCAGCTTGCTAGCCACACGCTCCTACAATGAGCAGTTCTTC. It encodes CASSLLATRSYNEQFF.

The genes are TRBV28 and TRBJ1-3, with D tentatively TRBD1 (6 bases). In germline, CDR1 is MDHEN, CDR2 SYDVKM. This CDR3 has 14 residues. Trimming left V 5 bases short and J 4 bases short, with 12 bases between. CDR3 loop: CASSPHREGNTIYF. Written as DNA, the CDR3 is TGTGCCAGCAGTCCCCACAGGGAAGGAAACACCATATATTTT.

This CDR3 reads CASGTVSNQPQHF. The CDR3 DNA reads as TGTGCCAGCGGGACAGTAAGCAATCAGCCCCAGCATTTT. V and J are TRBV2 and TRBJ1-5; the match to TRBD1 covers 7 bases. The V gene end was trimmed by 8 bases and the J gene end by 1 base; junction bases not matched to a gene: 2. This CDR3 spans 13 amino acids. Germline lookup yields CDR1 SNHLY and CDR2 FYNNEI.

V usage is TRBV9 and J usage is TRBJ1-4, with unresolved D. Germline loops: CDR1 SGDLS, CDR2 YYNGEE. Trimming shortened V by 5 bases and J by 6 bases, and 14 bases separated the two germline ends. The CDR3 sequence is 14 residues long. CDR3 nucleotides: TGTGCCAGCAGTGAGGGTGTGAGGGATGAAAAACTGTTTTTT. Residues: CASSEGVRDEKLFF.

The CDR3 region has the DNA TGTGCCAGCAGCCAAGAAGGGTGGCGGCAGGGGCCCCCAAGGGAGCAGTACTTC. It codes for CASSQEGWRQGPPREQYF. The chain carries TRBV4-2 and TRBJ2-7, with D possibly being TRBD1 (6 bases). Germline V CDR1 and CDR2: LGHNA, YNFKEQ. The CDR3 runs to 18 residues. V dropped 0 bases and J dropped 7 bases, with 25 bases sitting between them.

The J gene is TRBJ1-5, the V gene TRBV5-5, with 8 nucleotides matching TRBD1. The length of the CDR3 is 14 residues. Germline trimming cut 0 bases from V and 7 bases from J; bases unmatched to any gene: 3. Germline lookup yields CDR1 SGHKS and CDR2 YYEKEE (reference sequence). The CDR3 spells CASSLAGGGQPQHF. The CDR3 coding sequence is TGTGCCAGCAGCTTGGCAGGGGGCGGACAGCCCCAGCATTTT.

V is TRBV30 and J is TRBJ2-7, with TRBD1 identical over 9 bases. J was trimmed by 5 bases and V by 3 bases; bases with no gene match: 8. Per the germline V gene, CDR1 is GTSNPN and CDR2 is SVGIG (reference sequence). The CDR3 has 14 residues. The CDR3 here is CAWSHSGTGNEQYF. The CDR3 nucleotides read TGTGCCTGGAGCCATTCCGGGACAGGGAACGAGCAGTACTTC.

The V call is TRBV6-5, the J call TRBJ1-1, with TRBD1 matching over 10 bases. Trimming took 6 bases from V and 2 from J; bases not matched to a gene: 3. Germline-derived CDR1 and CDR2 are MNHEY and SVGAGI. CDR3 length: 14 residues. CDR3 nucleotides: TGTGCCAGCAGATGGACAGGGGGAAACACTGAAGCTTTCTTT. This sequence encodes CASRWTGGNTEAFF.

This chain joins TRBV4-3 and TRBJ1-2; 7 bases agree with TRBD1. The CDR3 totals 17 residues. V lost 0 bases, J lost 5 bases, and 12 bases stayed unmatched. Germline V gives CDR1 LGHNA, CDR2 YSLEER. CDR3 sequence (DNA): TGCGCCAGCAGCCAAGACAGGGGGGCCCAGTCCCCTTATGGCTACACCTTC. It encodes CASSQDRGAQSPYGYTF.

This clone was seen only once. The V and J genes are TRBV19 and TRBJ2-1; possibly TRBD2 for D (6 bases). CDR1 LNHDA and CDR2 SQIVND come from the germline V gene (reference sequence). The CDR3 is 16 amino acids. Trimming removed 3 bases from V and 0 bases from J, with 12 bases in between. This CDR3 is CASSIEAGSSYNEQFF. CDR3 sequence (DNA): TGTGCCAGTAGTATCGAGGCGGGGAGCTCCTACAATGAGCAGTTCTTC.

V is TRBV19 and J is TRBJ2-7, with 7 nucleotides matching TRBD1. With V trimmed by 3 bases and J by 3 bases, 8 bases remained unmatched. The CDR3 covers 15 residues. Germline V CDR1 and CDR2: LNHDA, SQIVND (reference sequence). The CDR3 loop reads CASSMVTGSIYEQYF. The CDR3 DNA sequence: TGTGCCAGTAGTATGGTGACAGGGTCCATCTACGAGCAGTACTTC. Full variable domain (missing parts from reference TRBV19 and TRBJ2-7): DGGITQSPKYLFRKEGQNVTLSCEQNLNHDAMYWYRQDPGQGLRLIYYSQIVNDFQKGDIAEGYSVSREKKESFPLTVTSAQKNPTAFYLCASSMVTGSIYEQYFGPGTRLTVT.

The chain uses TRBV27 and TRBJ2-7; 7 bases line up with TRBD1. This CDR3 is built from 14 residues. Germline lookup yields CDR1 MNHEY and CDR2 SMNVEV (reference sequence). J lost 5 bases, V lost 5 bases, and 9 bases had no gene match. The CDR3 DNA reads TGTGCCAGCAGTCCGTACAGGGGTTCGAACGAGCAGTACTTC. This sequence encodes CASSPYRGSNEQYF.

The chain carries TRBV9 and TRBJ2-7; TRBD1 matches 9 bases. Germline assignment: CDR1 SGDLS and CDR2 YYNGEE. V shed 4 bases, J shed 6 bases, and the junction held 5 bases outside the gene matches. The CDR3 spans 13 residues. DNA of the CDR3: TGTGCCAGCAGCCCACGGACAGGGGCCGAGCAGTACTTC. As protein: CASSPRTGAEQYF.

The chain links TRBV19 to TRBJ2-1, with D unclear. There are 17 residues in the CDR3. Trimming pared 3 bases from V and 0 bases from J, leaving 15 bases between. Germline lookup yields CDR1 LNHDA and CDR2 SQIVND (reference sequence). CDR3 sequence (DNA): TGTGCCAGTAGTATGGGCTTGGGTGCTTCCTCCTACAATGAGCAGTTCTTC. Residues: CASSMGLGASSYNEQFF.

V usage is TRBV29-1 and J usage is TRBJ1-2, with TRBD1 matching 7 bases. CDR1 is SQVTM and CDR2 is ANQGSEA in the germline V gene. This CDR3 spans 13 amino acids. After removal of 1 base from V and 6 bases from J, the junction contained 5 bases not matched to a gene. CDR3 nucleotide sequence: TGCAGCGTTGAAGGTACAGGGGCGGATGGCTACACCTTC. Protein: CSVEGTGADGYTF.